Each of the 24 T cell receptor beta chains below was sequenced from the same sample in a study of T cell changes during pregnancy in multiple sclerosis. Only in-frame clones appear in the TCRdb table, and some are missing; sequencing was by immunoSEQ multiplex PCR. Of 65,000 to 85,000 clones detected, nearly 95% appear once; the ten largest clones hold roughly 0.93%. The starting material was peripheral blood, obtained in the second trimester of pregnancy. All receptors derive from a female donor in good health, enrolled as a control in a pregnancy study.

The CDR3 DNA reads as TGTGCCAGCAGTGAAGCCGGGACTACCTACAATGAGCAGTTCTTC. It translates to CASSEAGTTYNEQFF. V is TRBV2 and J is TRBJ2-1, with 7 positions matching TRBD2. The length of the CDR3 is 15 residues. J gave up 2 bases and V 0 bases, and 1 base lay outside the gene matches. CDR1 is SNHLY and CDR2 is FYNNEI in the germline V gene.

This sequence joins TRBV6-1 and TRBJ1-1, with D unresolved. Trimming took off 7 bases at V and 8 bases at J, with 20 bases between the two ends. The CDR3 runs 14 residues. The germline V gene has CDR1 MNHNS and CDR2 SASEGT. CDR3 sequence: CASIPQTLGGEAFF. The CDR3 bases are TGTGCCAGCATCCCCCAGACACTCGGTGGGGAAGCTTTCTTT.

The genes are TRBV10-1 and TRBJ1-3; possibly TRBD1 for D (5 bases). The germline CDR1 and CDR2 sequences are WNHNN and SYGVQD (reference sequence). The CDR3 runs 17 residues. V gave up 0 bases and J gave up 0 bases, with 12 bases separating them. The CDR3 DNA follows: TGCGCCAGCAGTGAGTCGGAGGGACCTAGCTCTGGAAACACCATATATTTT. Encoded protein: CASSESEGPSSGNTIYF.

V and J are TRBV7-8 and TRBJ1-1; the D gene is possibly TRBD1 (5 bases). Between the trimmed V and J ends, which lost 1 base and 0 bases, there was a span of 15 bases. Per germline, CDR1 SGHVS and CDR2 FQNEAQ. CDR3 size: 17 residues. The CDR3: CASSLERGVPMNTEAFF. The CDR3 DNA is TGTGCCAGCAGCTTAGAACGGGGGGTCCCCATGAACACTGAAGCTTTCTTT. Variable domain in full (rest from reference TRBV7-8 and TRBJ1-1): GAGVSQSPRYKVAKRGQDVALRCDPISGHVSLFWYQQALGQGPEFLTYFQNEAQLDKSGLPSDRFFAERPEGSVSTLKIQRTQQEDSAVYLCASSLERGVPMNTEAFFGQGTRLTVV.

The chain uses TRBV5-1 and TRBJ2-7; 10 bases are a match to TRBD2. This CDR3 contains 17 residues. Germline V gene lookup returns CDR1 SGHRS and CDR2 YFSETQ. The J segment lost 3 bases and the V segment lost 0 bases, leaving 9 bases of the junction unmatched. In nucleotides, the CDR3 is TGCGCCAGCAGCTTGGCTAGCGGGAGCTTGGGGAGCTACGAGCAGTACTTC. This translates into CASSLASGSLGSYEQYF.

This clone has only one observation. The chain links TRBV5-1 to TRBJ1-4, with D possibly TRBD1 on 6 matching bases. Trimming cost V 2 bases and J 0 bases, with 11 bases left between them. Germline assignment: CDR1 SGHRS and CDR2 YFSETQ. CDR3 size: 16 residues. The DNA of the CDR3 is TGCGCCAGCAGCTTCCGACAGGTAGCAACTAATGAAAAACTGTTTTTT. Translation: CASSFRQVATNEKLFF.

This clone was seen just once. This chain joins TRBV19 and TRBJ1-2; no clear D gene. The CDR3 runs 15 residues. Trimming pared 5 bases from V and 4 bases from J, leaving 17 bases between. Germline CDR1 LNHDA, CDR2 SQIVND (reference sequence). The CDR3: CASSFFGRKFYGYTF. DNA of the CDR3: TGTGCCAGTAGTTTTTTTGGCAGAAAATTCTATGGCTACACCTTC.

This clone has only one observation. The J gene is TRBJ1-2, the V gene TRBV4-2; D uncertain. The V gene lost 2 bases and the J gene lost 0 bases, with 10 bases spanning the gap. The CDR3 runs 15 residues. The V gene's germline CDR1 is LGHNA and CDR2 YNFKEQ. Here the CDR3 DNA reads TGTGCCAGCAGCCAAAACAGACGTTCTAACTATGGCTACACCTTC. This translates into CASSQNRRSNYGYTF.

The genes are TRBV5-8 and TRBJ2-5; D is unclear. The CDR3 loop spans 17 amino acids. V was clipped by 1 base and J by 4 bases, with 20 bases between them. The germline gives CDR1 SGHTS, CDR2 YDEGEE. The CDR3 loop is CASSLLPSRRFGETQYF. CDR3 sequence (DNA): TGTGCCAGCAGCTTGTTGCCCTCTCGCCGGTTCGGAGAGACCCAGTACTTC.

The chain joins TRBV7-9 to TRBJ2-7; D unclear. The germline CDR1 and CDR2 sequences are SEHNR and FQNEAQ (reference sequence). The CDR3 loop spans 13 amino acids. V gave up 5 bases and J gave up 4 bases, with 12 bases separating them. The CDR3 is CASSPPSKYEQYF. As DNA, the CDR3 is TGTGCCAGCAGCCCCCCTAGTAAGTACGAGCAGTACTTC.

The chain carries TRBV7-9 and TRBJ2-6; 7 bases line up with TRBD1. The CDR3 consists of 19 residues. CDR1 is SEHNR, CDR2 FQNEAQ, per germline (reference sequence). J gave up 0 bases and V 1 base, and 9 bases lay outside the gene matches. CDR3 sequence (DNA): TGTGCCAGCAGCTTAGGGTTTCAGGGGGTGGGCTCTGGGGCCAACGTCCTGACTTTC. The encoded protein is CASSLGFQGVGSGANVLTF.

J is TRBJ2-2 and V is TRBV5-4; the match to TRBD2 covers 7 bases. This CDR3 contains 17 residues. Germline CDR1 is SGHNT and CDR2 is YYREEE (reference sequence). Trimming took 0 bases from V and 5 from J; bases not matched to a gene: 10. CDR3 coding DNA: TGTGCCAGCAGCTTGGCCAATCGCGGGAGTATAACCGGGGAGCTGTTTTTT. Protein product: CASSLANRGSITGELFF.

The V call is TRBV6-5, the J call TRBJ1-2; D is uncertain. The ends were cut back, 2 bases at V and 5 bases at J, with 12 bases in the middle. Germline-derived CDR1 and CDR2 are MNHEY and SVGAGI. The CDR3 runs to 14 residues. The CDR3 region is CASSYSATWYGYTF. CDR3 coding DNA: TGTGCCAGCAGTTACAGCGCGACTTGGTATGGCTACACCTTC.

The CDR3 here is CASSLTSGGPYEQYF. The CDR3 DNA reads TGTGCCAGCAGCCTGACTAGCGGAGGCCCCTACGAGCAGTACTTC. This rearrangement joins TRBV28 to TRBJ2-7; TRBD2 agrees at 9 bases. V lost 6 bases and J lost 2; bases outside the gene matches: 8. Germline V CDR1 and CDR2: MDHEN, SYDVKM. This CDR3 is 15 amino acids long.

This chain joins TRBV15 and TRBJ2-1; no firm D call. The CDR3 has 12 amino acids. CDR1 is LNHNV, CDR2 YYDKDF, per germline (reference sequence). Trimming removed 0 bases from V and 7 bases from J, with 4 bases in between. CDR3: CATSRDRNEQFF. The CDR3 DNA reads TGTGCCACCAGCAGAGATAGAAATGAGCAGTTCTTC.

This chain joins TRBV2 and TRBJ1-5, with 8 nucleotides matching TRBD1. Germline CDR1 is SNHLY and CDR2 is FYNNEI. V was pared by 6 bases and J by 1 base, with 2 bases of the junction left unmatched. This CDR3 is built from 14 residues. The CDR3 here is CASRDRESNQPQHF. In nucleotides, the CDR3 is TGTGCCAGCAGGGACAGGGAGAGCAATCAGCCCCAGCATTTT.

The chain couples TRBV27 to TRBJ2-1; possible D gene TRBD2, 5 bases. V lost 2 bases to trimming and J lost 1 base, with 9 bases between them. CDR3 length equals 15 residues. CDR1 is MNHEY, CDR2 SMNVEV, per germline (reference sequence). CDR3 sequence: CASSLRWTSYNEQFF. CDR3 DNA sequence: TGTGCCAGCAGTTTACGTTGGACTTCCTACAATGAGCAGTTCTTC.

About this clone: Because the CDR3's place on the DNA is in doubt, the DNA is left out and the CDR3 is given as listed by TCRdb. The V call is TRBV28, the J call TRBJ1-2. Per germline, CDR1 MDHEN and CDR2 SYDVKM. The CDR3 sequence runs 14 residues, both termini included. This CDR3 reads CASSFLETNYGYTF.

The chain joins TRBV4-1 to TRBJ2-7, with 7 bases that match TRBD2. The V gene end was trimmed by 1 base and the J gene end by 2 bases; junction bases not matched to a gene: 8. Germline CDR1 MGHRA, CDR2 YSYEKL. The CDR3 loop spans 16 amino acids. CDR3 residues: CASSQGWPSGAYEQYF. CDR3 nucleotide sequence: TGCGCCAGCAGCCAAGGGTGGCCTAGCGGAGCCTACGAGCAGTACTTC.

The chain links TRBV27 to TRBJ2-1; D tentatively fits TRBD1 or TRBD2 (9 bases each). V lost 4 bases to trimming and J lost 5 bases, with 24 bases between them. Per the germline V gene, CDR1 is MNHEY and CDR2 is SMNVEV (reference sequence). The CDR3 loop spans 18 amino acids. As DNA, the CDR3 is TGTGCCAGCAGTTCAGACAGGGGGGGGACTAGCAGAAACAATGAGCAGTTCTTC. It encodes CASSSDRGGTSRNNEQFF.

This chain connects TRBV18 to TRBJ2-3; TRBD2 matches 8 bases. This CDR3 region has 14 residues. After removal of 2 bases from V and 4 bases from J, the junction contained 2 bases not matched to a gene. Germline loops: CDR1 KGHSH, CDR2 LQKENI. For the CDR3, the DNA is TGTGCCAGCTCACCATTAGCGGGACCAGATACGCAGTATTTT. Amino acids: CASSPLAGPDTQYF.

V gene TRBV5-1 combines with J gene TRBJ2-7; the D gene is possibly TRBD1 (5 bases). CDR1 and CDR2 (germline): SGHRS, YFSETQ. The V end was cut by 4 bases, the J end by 1 base, with 18 bases between. This CDR3 has 16 residues. The DNA of the CDR3 is TGCGCCAGCAGCCCAGCCAGGGCGCTAGAATCCTACGAGCAGTACTTC. Its translation: CASSPARALESYEQYF.

J is TRBJ2-3 and V is TRBV19; 12 bases match TRBD1. Trimming at V came to 6 bases and at J to 4 bases, leaving 5 bases not matched to a gene. Germline loops: CDR1 LNHDA, CDR2 SQIVND (reference sequence). This CDR3 has 15 residues. CDR3 in amino acids: CASRGDRGLADTQYF. Here the CDR3 DNA reads TGTGCCAGTAGGGGGGACAGGGGGCTGGCAGATACGCAGTATTTT.

This rearrangement joins TRBV11-2 to TRBJ2-2; tentatively, D is TRBD1 (6 bases). The CDR3 length is 15 residues. V was clipped by 5 bases and J by 6 bases, with 16 bases between them. The germline CDR1 and CDR2 sequences are SGHAT and FQNNGV. CDR3 amino acids: CASSPSPTGPGELFF. CDR3 in DNA: TGTGCCAGCAGCCCCAGCCCCACAGGGCCCGGGGAGCTGTTTTTT.